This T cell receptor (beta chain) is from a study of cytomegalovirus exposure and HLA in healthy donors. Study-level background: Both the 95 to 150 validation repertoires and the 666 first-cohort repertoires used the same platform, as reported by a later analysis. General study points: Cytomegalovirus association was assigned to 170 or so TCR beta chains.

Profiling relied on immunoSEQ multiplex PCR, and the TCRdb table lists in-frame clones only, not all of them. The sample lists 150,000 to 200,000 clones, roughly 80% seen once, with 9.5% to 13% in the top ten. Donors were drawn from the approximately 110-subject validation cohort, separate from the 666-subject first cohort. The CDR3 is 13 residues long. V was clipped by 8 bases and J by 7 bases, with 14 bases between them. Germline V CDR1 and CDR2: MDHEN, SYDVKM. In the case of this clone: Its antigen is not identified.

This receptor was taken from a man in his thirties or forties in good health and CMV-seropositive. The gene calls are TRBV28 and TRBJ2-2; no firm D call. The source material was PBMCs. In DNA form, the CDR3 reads TGTGCCAGCTCCCGATCTCACGGCGGGGAGCTGTTTTTT. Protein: CASSRSHGGELFF.